The entry below describes one T cell receptor (beta chain). This sample stems from a study of blood T cell repertoires in COVID-19. About the research overall: Acute and convalescent COVID-19 samples came from the United States, Italy and Spain. The analysed material was cDNA or gDNA that came from T cells, B-cell-depleted T cells, or PBMCs.

Libraries were prepared by immunoSEQ multiplex PCR; TCRdb keeps only in-frame clonotypes and omits some of them. The data show approximately 210,000 clones, with around 80% seen just once and roughly 12% held by the top ten. Germline trimming cut 5 bases from V and 5 bases from J; bases unmatched to any gene: 6. CDR3 size: 14 residues. Germline CDR1 reads SGHNT; CDR2 reads YENEEA. Input material: peripheral blood. This receptor was taken from a middle-aged woman with acute or convalescent COVID-19. The chain couples TRBV11-3 to TRBJ2-1; 7 bases agree with TRBD1. The CDR3 nucleotides read TGTGCCAGCAGCATGAGACAGGGCCACAATGAGCAGTTCTTC. Translating it yields CASSMRQGHNEQFF. The full variable domain, its missing parts supplied by reference TRBV11-3 and TRBJ2-1, is EAGVVQSPRYKIIEKKQPVAFWCNPISGHNTLYWYLQNLGQGPELLIRYENEEAVDDSQLPKDRFSAERLKGVDSTLKIQPAELGDSAVYLCASSMRQGHNEQFFGPGTRLTVL.